This is a list of T cell receptor beta chains from one sample in a study of blood T cell repertoires in COVID-19. The method was immunoSEQ multiplex PCR; TCRdb's version includes in-frame clones alone and lacks a portion of them. The table includes approximately 120,000 clones, roughly 81% detected once. Input material: peripheral blood. Every receptor here comes from a human donor in a cohort sampled during active COVID-19. CDR3s include the opening cysteine and the closing phenylalanine or tryptophan. A D gene is named only where the DNA matches it firmly. Rows give clone size only sometimes, using once, few, many, or a class for an expanded clone.

>TRBV20-1|-|TRBD1|TRBJ2-1
CSASRRQGAYNEQFF
TGCAGTGCTAGTCGGAGACAGGGGGCATACAATGAGCAGTTCTTC
>TRBV6-5|-|TRBD2|TRBJ2-3
CASSLGGDSDTQYF
TGTGCCAGCAGCCTCGGGGGGGATAGTGATACGCAGTATTTT
>TRBV7-9|-|-|TRBJ1-4
CASSSGGNTNEKLFF
TGTGCCAGCAGCTCCGGAGGGAATACTAATGAAAAACTGTTTTTT
>TRBV11-3|once|-|TRBJ2-1
CASSLGRANSNEQFF
TGTGCCAGCAGCTTAGGGAGGGCCAATTCCAATGAGCAGTTCTTC
>TRBV5-4|-|-|TRBJ2-7
CASSPAPGQKIYEQYF
TGTGCCAGCAGCCCGGCCCCTGGACAGAAGATCTACGAGCAGTACTTC
>TRBV7-9|few|-|TRBJ1-4
CASSLNGQANEKLFF
TGTGCCAGCAGCTTAAATGGGCAGGCAAATGAAAAACTGTTTTTT
>TRBV6-5|-|TRBD2|TRBJ2-7
CASSQRRGGLYEQYF
TGTGCCAGCAGTCAACGACGGGGGGGCCTCTACGAGCAGTACTTC
>TRBV6-5|-|-|TRBJ2-7
CASSQGSYEQYF
TGTGCCAGCTCCCAGGGTTCCTACGAGCAGTACTTC
>TRBV4-1|-|-|TRBJ1-4
CASSRAGVTREKLFF
TGCGCCAGCAGCCGAGCGGGCGTAACACGGGAAAAACTGTTTTTT
>TRBV28|-|TRBD2|TRBJ2-3
CASSFSLAATDTQYF
TGTGCCAGCAGTTTTTCACTAGCGGCCACAGATACGCAGTATTTT
>TRBV2|-|TRBD1|TRBJ1-3
CASSLTGGAGNTIYF
TGTGCCAGCAGTTTGACAGGGGGCGCCGGAAACACCATATATTTT
>TRBV7-2|-|-|TRBJ1-2
CASSLGQGYGYTF
TGTGCCAGCAGCTTAGGGCAGGGCTATGGCTACACCTTC
>TRBV2|-|TRBD2|TRBJ2-1
CASSAGTSGVNEQFF
TGTGCCAGCAGCGCCGGGACTAGCGGGGTCAATGAGCAGTTCTTC
>TRBV18|-|-|TRBJ1-6
CASSPGGDSPLHF
TGTGCCAGCTCACCAGGGGGGGATTCACCCCTCCACTTT
>TRBV3-1/TRBV3-2|many|-|TRBJ2-1
CASSQVGGYNEQFF
TGTGCCAGCAGCCAAGTGGGGGGCTACAATGAGCAGTTCTTC
>TRBV28|-|-|TRBJ1-1
CASSYSPAATEAFF
TGTGCCAGCAGTTATTCTCCGGCGGCCACTGAAGCTTTCTTT
>TRBV6-5|-|TRBD1|TRBJ1-4
CASSWGSGQGNEKLFF
TGTGCCAGCAGTTGGGGGTCGGGACAGGGTAATGAAAAACTGTTTTTT
>TRBV6-6|-|-|TRBJ2-7
CASSYGGPYEQYF
TGTGCCAGCAGTTACGGGGGCCCCTACGAGCAGTACTTC
>TRBV19|once|TRBD2|TRBJ2-7
CASSEGGGYEQYF
TGTGCCAGTAGTGAGGGCGGGGGCTACGAGCAGTACTTC
>TRBV19|-|-|TRBJ1-1
CASSSTEAFF
TGTGCCAGTAGCTCGACTGAAGCTTTCTTT
>TRBV20-1|-|TRBD2|TRBJ2-3
CSASERGTRLTDTQYF
TGCAGTGCTAGTGAGAGAGGGACTAGACTCACAGATACGCAGTATTTT
>TRBV19|-|-|TRBJ1-1
CASSIVAGTSEAFF
TGTGCCAGTAGTATAGTAGCGGGGACCAGTGAAGCTTTCTTT
>TRBV19|-|TRBD2|TRBJ2-7
CASSIGVGGSYEQYF
TGTGCCAGTAGTATTGGGGTCGGGGGGTCCTACGAGCAGTACTTC
>TRBV10-3|-|-|TRBJ1-2
CAISETGLNYGYTF
TGTGCCATCAGTGAAACAGGGCTTAACTATGGCTACACCTTC
>TRBV18|-|TRBD1|TRBJ1-3
CASSPKQGNTIYF
TGTGCCAGCTCACCAAAACAGGGGAACACCATATATTTT
>TRBV12-3/TRBV12-4|-|TRBD1|TRBJ2-1
CASSLTGYEQFF
TGTGCCAGCAGTTTGACAGGGTATGAGCAGTTCTTC
>TRBV19|-|-|TRBJ1-1
CASSKRGDTEAFF
TGTGCCAGTAGTAAGCGCGGTGACACTGAAGCTTTCTTT
>TRBV5-1|-|-|TRBJ2-7
CASSGFGGGYEQYF
TGCGCCAGCTCCGGGTTCGGCGGAGGCTACGAGCAGTACTTC
>TRBV3-1/TRBV3-2|-|TRBD1|TRBJ1-1
CASSQQGALGNTEAFF
TGTGCCAGCAGCCAACAGGGGGCATTAGGGAACACTGAAGCTTTCTTT
>TRBV5-1|-|TRBD1|TRBJ1-2
CASSLEDRGIRGYTF
TGCGCCAGCAGCTTGGAGGACAGGGGAATACGAGGCTACACCTTC
>TRBV19|-|-|TRBJ1-1
CASSMGHNTEAFF
TGTGCCAGTAGTATGGGACACAACACTGAAGCTTTCTTT
>TRBV5-1|-|TRBD1|TRBJ2-1
CASSPDGQGGGNNEQFF
TGCGCCAGCAGCCCTGATGGACAGGGGGGCGGAAACAATGAGCAGTTCTTC